Sequencing of this T cell receptor beta chain was carried out in a study of blood T cell repertoires in COVID-19. Study information: Samples taken during acute and convalescent COVID-19 were collected in the United States, Italy and Spain. T cells, B-cell-depleted T cells, or PBMCs provided the cDNA or gDNA that served as material.

In the source study's methods: Estimated nucleated cell counts came from reference gene primer amplification. Profiled with immunoSEQ multiplex PCR; TCRdb holds only in-frame clones, not every one. V and J calls and clone size are copied from that table; D and trimming were computed from the DNA. Among roughly 250,000 clones listed, about 88% were seen once. The CDR3 loop spans 15 amino acids. Germline CDR1 is LGHDT and CDR2 is YNNKEL (reference sequence). Trimming pared 6 bases from V and 5 bases from J, leaving 19 bases between. The chain carries TRBV3-1 (or the pseudogene TRBV3-2) and TRBJ1-1; maybe TRBD1 (6 bases). The source is a man aged 40-55 years with acute or convalescent COVID-19. Input material: peripheral blood. The CDR3 protein is CASSPGVTPGTEAFF. Written as DNA, the CDR3 is TGTGCCAGCAGTCCAGGGGTCACCCCGGGGACTGAAGCTTTCTTT.